This T cell receptor (beta chain) originates from a study of cytomegalovirus exposure and HLA in healthy donors. Study outcomes and limitations: Several of the most significant clusters appeared, in a later analysis, to be linked to common viral pathogens. It has been reported that TCR beta sequences accurately predicted the HLA-A and HLA-B alleles of most subjects. HLA alleles showed associations with approximately 15,000 TCR beta sequences in a later analysis, at a 0.05 false discovery rate. With further analysis later on, most CMV-associated TCR beta chains appeared HLA-restricted.

Vbeta (60) and Jbeta (13) primers were used in the PCR. The data were produced by immunoSEQ multiplex PCR, yet TCRdb's version contains in-frame clones alone and is incomplete. This table holds about 150,000 clones, about 72% found once. Details on this clone: Its matching antigen is unknown.

The ends lost 2 bases at V and 0 bases at J; junction bases unmatched: 9. There are 17 residues in the CDR3. Germline V lookup: CDR1 SGHDT, CDR2 YYEEEE. The source of this sequence is a man aged 55 to 70 in good health and CMV-seronegative. The chain employs TRBV5-6 and TRBJ1-1; TRBD1 matches 8 bases. The sample taken for sequencing was PBMCs. The CDR3 region is CASSFRTGLLMNTEAFF. CDR3 DNA sequence: TGTGCCAGCAGCTTCCGGACAGGGCTTCTTATGAACACTGAAGCTTTCTTT. The complete variable domain, with remaining parts taken from reference TRBV5-6 and TRBJ1-1, reads DAGVTQSPTHLIKTRGQQVTLRCSPKSGHDTVSWYQQALGQGPQFIFQYYEEEERQRGNFPDRFSGHQFPNYSSELNVNALLLGDSALYLCASSFRTGLLMNTEAFFGQGTRLTVV.